This T cell receptor beta chain was observed in a study of T-cell reconstitution after alpha-beta-depleted transplantation in children (dated by TCRdb to 2016 to 2017). With respect to the entire study: T-cell immune reconstitution after TCRalphabeta/CD19-depleted allogeneic hematopoietic cell transplantation in children was quantitatively tracked in the study by means of TCR repertoire profiling.

On this clonotype itself: Its antigen target is currently unknown. There are no base qualities to consult, and no much larger clone falls within one base.

The germline V gene yields MDHEN for CDR1 and SYDVKM for CDR2. V sheds 4 bases and J sheds 1 base, leaving 8 bases between their ends. The CDR3 starts with the cysteine, ends with the phenylalanine, and has 15 residues. The entry retains the CDR3 DNA only, 45 bases that are in frame from base 1. The method was PCR. Sequenced on an Illumina HiSeq 2500. To normalize quantification of the TCRbeta repertoire, the TCR libraries were built with molecular barcoding that relied on unique molecular identifiers. TCRdb applied fastp at Q25 and MiXCR to the public reads, then kept only in-frame beta chains. Entries that share a CDR3 protein sequence are merged under the most common genes and DNA. For this sample the table gives about 640,000 distinct CDR3 sequences, of which approximately 16% were detected only once. The top ten hold 1.1% of the sample.

This sequence originates from a human donor who donated a stem cell graft to a child with acute myeloid leukemia. The sequence is built from TRBV28 and TRBJ2-6; tentative D gene TRBD1, with 5 bases matching. The sequencing here drew on PBMCs from the stem cell graft donor, taken from the stem cell graft. The sequenced DNA: TGTGCCAGCAGTTCCCGACAGTCTGGGGCCAACGTCCTGACTTTC. The resulting protein is CASSSRQSGANVLTF.